What follows are 27 T cell receptor beta chains derived from one specimen sequenced in a study of response to subunit inactivated influenza vaccine. MiXCR was run by TCRdb on the RT-PCR reads, yielding one entry per CDR3 protein. The sample has roughly 500,000 distinct CDR3 sequences; approximately 15% are singletons. The sequencing used CD4+ T cells sorted from PBMCs, collected around 25 months after vaccination. The receptors derive from a man aged 45 to 75 who received an inactivated influenza vaccine.

This chain connects TRBV20-1 to TRBJ2-2, with TRBD2 matching over 13 bases. The CDR3 extends over 17 amino acids. The germline CDR1 and CDR2 sequences are DFQATT and SNEGSKA (reference sequence). Unmatched junction bases numbered 8, after V lost 1 base and J lost 6 bases. CDR3 residues: CSARGPLGLAGPGELFF. Here the CDR3 DNA reads TGCAGTGCTAGAGGGCCTCTGGGACTAGCGGGACCCGGGGAGCTGTTTTTT.

This clonotype was observed a handful of times. The CDR3 reads CASRRGGDGSEQYF. In nucleotides, the CDR3 is TGTGCCAGCAGGCGGGGGGGCGATGGCTCCGAGCAGTACTTC. V gene TRBV12-3 or TRBV12-4 combines with J gene TRBJ2-7; 9 bases fit TRBD2. V lost 6 bases to trimming and J lost 6 bases; unmatched junction nucleotides: 9. The CDR3 has 14 amino acids.

The chain employs TRBV20-1 and TRBJ1-5, with D perhaps TRBD1 (6 bases). This CDR3 spans 12 amino acids. V was cut by 4 bases and J by 5 bases, with 9 bases left in between. CDR1 is DFQATT, CDR2 SNEGSKA, per germline (reference sequence). The CDR3 region is CSAKQGYQPQHF. CDR3 bases: TGCAGTGCTAAACAGGGTTATCAGCCCCAGCATTTT.

This clonotype was observed many times. The rearrangement links TRBV6-2 or TRBV6-3 to TRBJ1-5; the match to TRBD1 covers 10 bases. CDR1 is MNHEY and CDR2 is SVGEGT in the germline V gene. With V trimmed by 2 bases and J by 7 bases, 5 bases remained unmatched. This CDR3 is built from 15 residues. This CDR3 reads CASSYGTGVGQPQHF. In DNA, the CDR3 is TGTGCCAGCAGTTACGGGACAGGGGTCGGCCAGCCCCAGCATTTT.

This clonotype has more than one count but fewer than ten. The V and J genes are TRBV9 and TRBJ2-2, with D perhaps matching TRBD1 (6 bases). Germline V lookup: CDR1 SGDLS, CDR2 YYNGEE. Trimming shortened V by 0 bases and J by 7 bases, and 16 bases separated the two germline ends. This CDR3 is built from 16 residues. The CDR3 is CASSVEYRTGSGELFF. In DNA form, the CDR3 reads TGTGCCAGCAGCGTAGAATACCGAACAGGGAGCGGGGAGCTGTTTTTT.

V gene TRBV11-2 combines with J gene TRBJ1-2; TRBD1 is a possible D gene (6 bases). This CDR3 has 14 residues. The V and J ends lost 1 base and 3 bases respectively, with 9 bases between them. From germline, CDR1 is SGHAT and CDR2 FQNNGV. The CDR3 here is CASSLARQDYGYTF. In DNA, the CDR3 is TGTGCCAGCAGCTTAGCCCGACAGGACTATGGCTACACCTTC. The full variable domain, its missing parts supplied by reference TRBV11-2 and TRBJ1-2, is EAGVAQSPRYKIIEKRQSVAFWCNPISGHATLYWYQQILGQGPKLLIQFQNNGVVDDSQLPKDRFSAERLKGVDSTLKIQPAKLEDSAVYLCASSLARQDYGYTFGSGTRLTVV.

The chain combines TRBV7-2 with TRBJ1-5, with D unresolved. The CDR3 is 15 amino acids. CDR1 is SGHTA and CDR2 is FQGNSA in the germline V gene. V lost 4 bases and J lost 3, with 13 bases in between. The CDR3 loop reads CASSSTYHANQPQHF. The CDR3 bases are TGTGCCAGCAGCTCCACGTACCACGCCAATCAGCCCCAGCATTTT.

This clonotype appeared a few times. The chain links TRBV6-5 to TRBJ1-1; no firm D call. Trimming shortened V by 2 bases and J by 3 bases, and 7 bases separated the two germline ends. The CDR3 loop spans 13 amino acids. Germline V gives CDR1 MNHEY, CDR2 SVGAGI. The chain's CDR3 is CASSYERDTEAFF. CDR3 DNA: TGTGCCAGCAGTTACGAGAGGGACACTGAAGCTTTCTTT.

The genes are TRBV25-1 and TRBJ2-1; 8 positions match TRBD1. V trimming: 6 bases; J trimming: 3 bases; junction bases outside the gene matches: 7. The CDR3 sequence is 15 residues long. Germline V gene data show CDR1 as MGHDK and CDR2 as SYGVNS. CDR3 DNA sequence: TGTGCCAGCAGGAGCCAACAGGGGGGCTACAATGAGCAGTTCTTC. Protein: CASRSQQGGYNEQFF.

There are a few counts of this clonotype. This sequence joins TRBV5-1 and TRBJ2-1; 16 nucleotides agree with TRBD2. Germline lookup yields CDR1 SGHRS and CDR2 YFSETQ. The CDR3 is 15 amino acids. The V segment lost 2 bases and the J segment 14 bases; nucleotides outside the gene matches: 7. CDR3 region: CASSFPGTSGRGKFF. DNA for the CDR3: TGCGCCAGCAGCTTTCCCGGGACTAGCGGGAGGGGAAAGTTCTTC.

Here the CDR3 DNA reads TGTGCCAGCAGCCCCGACCACCTACTAGATACGCAGTATTTT. It is translated as CASSPDHLLDTQYF. The rearrangement links TRBV11-1 to TRBJ2-3; D is unresolved. The CDR3 is 14 residues long. With 5 bases removed from V and 5 bases from J, the gap between germline ends came to 14 bases. CDR1 and CDR2 (germline): SGHAT, FQDESV (reference sequence).

This chain uses TRBV18 with TRBJ2-1; the match to TRBD1 covers 10 bases. The germline gives CDR1 KGHSH, CDR2 LQKENI. The CDR3 sequence is 16 residues long. Trimming removed 4 bases from V and 4 bases from J; junction bases left unmatched: 7. DNA of the CDR3: TGTGCCAGCTCACAAAGACAGGGGGCGTCGTACAATGAGCAGTTCTTC. It encodes CASSQRQGASYNEQFF.

The CDR3 spells CAGEGGSGERPYTQETQYF. DNA for the CDR3: TGTGCCGGAGAAGGAGGTAGCGGAGAACGGCCATACACGCAAGAGACCCAGTACTTC. The rearrangement links TRBV11-1 to TRBJ2-5, with TRBD2 as a possible D gene (6 bases). This CDR3 has 19 residues. Trimming removed 11 bases at V and 2 bases at J, with 33 bases between. Germline V gives CDR1 SGHAT, CDR2 FQDESV (reference sequence).

The V call is TRBV30, the J call TRBJ1-5; no reliable D call. CDR3 length equals 14 residues. Germline lookup yields CDR1 GTSNPN and CDR2 SVGIG (reference sequence). The V and J ends lost 2 bases and 5 bases respectively, with 13 bases between them. The CDR3 bases are TGTGCCTGGAGTTTCGAATATAGGGATCAGCCCCAGCATTTT. This codes for CAWSFEYRDQPQHF.

The genes are TRBV10-3 and TRBJ2-5, with no clear D. V was pared by 3 bases and J by 3 bases, with 5 bases between. Germline V gene sequence: CDR1 ENHRY, CDR2 SYGVKD. CDR3 length equals 12 residues. CDR3 nucleotides: TGTGCCATCAGTGACAGGAAAGAGACCCAGTACTTC. This translates into CAISDRKETQYF.

The chain has TRBV20-1 and TRBJ2-7; 9 bases are a match to TRBD1. V dropped 3 bases and J dropped 9; count of bases not matched to a gene: 3. The CDR3 spans 11 residues. Germline V CDR1 and CDR2: DFQATT, SNEGSKA (reference sequence). In nucleotides, the CDR3 is TGCAGTGCTAGGACAGGGGGTCCGCAGTACTTC. This gives the protein CSARTGGPQYF.

This chain links TRBV18 with TRBJ1-1; no definite D call. V was shortened by 2 bases and J by 1 base, with 8 bases between the two germline ends. The CDR3 covers 14 residues. Per germline, CDR1 KGHSH and CDR2 LQKENI. The CDR3 DNA follows: TGTGCCAGCTCACCAGGCGTACAGAACACTGAAGCTTTCTTT. Protein: CASSPGVQNTEAFF.

This clonotype was counted ten times or more. This chain connects TRBV5-1 to TRBJ2-1; the D gene is possibly TRBD2 (6 bases). From germline, CDR1 is SGHRS and CDR2 YFSETQ. The CDR3 has 12 residues. V was pared by 0 bases and J by 14 bases, with 12 bases between. The CDR3 DNA reads TGCGCCAGCAGCTTGGCCGGGACTGAAAAGTTCTTC. Protein product: CASSLAGTEKFF.

The rearrangement uses TRBV12-3 or TRBV12-4 and TRBJ2-5; no firm D call. CDR3 length: 13 amino acids. V gave up 3 bases and J gave up 3 bases, with 8 bases separating them. CDR3 coding DNA: TGTGCCAGCAGTTTGGGCCGAAAAGAGACCCAGTACTTC. It codes for CASSLGRKETQYF.

This sequence joins TRBV5-1 and TRBJ1-1, with TRBD1 matching 7 bases. The CDR3 spans 15 residues. J lost 3 bases, V lost 3 bases, and 8 bases had no gene match. Germline CDR1 reads SGHRS; CDR2 reads YFSETQ. CDR3 sequence (DNA): TGCGCCAGCAGCTCAAACTCAGGGGGTTACACTGAAGCTTTCTTT. Its translation: CASSSNSGGYTEAFF.

This clonotype was seen only a few times. The chain employs TRBV18 and TRBJ2-1; 8 nucleotides match TRBD2. CDR1 and CDR2 from the germline V gene are KGHSH and LQKENI. The length of the CDR3 is 16 residues. J gave up 9 bases and V 0 bases, and 10 bases lay outside the gene matches. The CDR3 reads CASSPPSGRAFGEQFF. The CDR3 DNA follows: TGTGCCAGCTCACCACCGTCCGGGAGGGCCTTCGGTGAGCAGTTCTTC.

This clonotype turned up a few times. V and J are TRBV28 and TRBJ2-7, with D maybe TRBD1 (6 bases). Trimming removed 2 bases from V and 0 bases from J, with 11 bases in between. CDR3 size: 15 residues. Germline CDR1 reads MDHEN; CDR2 reads SYDVKM. The CDR3 protein is CASSLETGHSYEQYF. CDR3 nucleotide sequence: TGTGCCAGCAGTTTAGAGACAGGACACTCCTACGAGCAGTACTTC.

This chain links TRBV20-1 with TRBJ2-3, with 10 positions matching TRBD2. Germline values: CDR1 DFQATT, CDR2 SNEGSKA (reference sequence). J was trimmed by 3 bases and V by 3 bases; bases with no gene match: 6. The CDR3 is 15 amino acids. CDR3 region: CSASSGLAATDTQYF. The DNA for the CDR3 is TGCAGTGCTAGTTCCGGACTAGCGGCGACAGATACGCAGTATTTT.

In this sample, this clonotype turned up a few times. The rearrangement joins TRBV6-2 or TRBV6-3 to TRBJ2-7; maybe TRBD2 (5 bases). Germline V gene data show CDR1 as MNHEY and CDR2 as SVGEGT. V was cut by 5 bases and J by 5 bases, with 16 bases left in between. CDR3 length: 14 amino acids. CDR3 sequence (DNA): TGTGCCAGCAGTACTATCCCGGGGTCCCACGAGCAGTACTTC. Its translation: CASSTIPGSHEQYF.

The chain joins TRBV7-8 to TRBJ1-5, with D uncertain. Germline CDR1 reads SGHVS; CDR2 reads FQNEAQ. Trimming shortened V by 4 bases and J by 3 bases, and 25 bases separated the two germline ends. CDR3 size: 19 residues. The CDR3 bases are TGTGCCAGCAGCTCCTCGACAAAGACCACCCTGAGTATCAATCAGCCCCAGCATTTT. Translation: CASSSSTKTTLSINQPQHF.

The chain is built from TRBV20-1 and TRBJ2-1, with 7 bases matching TRBD2. This CDR3 is built from 16 residues. J lost 3 bases, V lost 4 bases, and 12 bases had no gene match. Germline CDR1 is DFQATT and CDR2 is SNEGSKA (reference sequence). Here the CDR3 DNA reads TGCAGTGCTAACCTAAGGGGCGGGAGAGACTACAATGAGCAGTTCTTC. Translation: CSANLRGGRDYNEQFF.

This clonotype was picked up a small number of times. V gene TRBV20-1 combines with J gene TRBJ2-7; D perhaps matches TRBD2 (7 bases). CDR3 length: 15 amino acids. Deletions cut 6 bases from V and 0 bases from J, with 18 bases between. Germline V gene data show CDR1 as DFQATT and CDR2 as SNEGSKA (reference sequence). CDR3 region: CSAPLGGGDSYEQYF. CDR3 DNA: TGCAGTGCACCTCTTGGAGGGGGGGACTCCTACGAGCAGTACTTC.